The 2 T cell receptor beta chains presented below share a single source sample, sequenced in a study of blood T cell repertoires in COVID-19. Sequencing used immunoSEQ multiplex PCR; TCRdb keeps in-frame clones, though not all of them. In the table there are roughly 180,000 clones, over 70% of which are singletons. The sequencing sample was made of PBMCs or T cells enriched from blood (not recorded which). The receptor source for this set is a woman aged 40 to 50 with acute COVID-19.

This chain joins TRBV19 and TRBJ2-6; 9 nucleotides match TRBD2. The CDR3 spans 19 residues. CDR1 is LNHDA and CDR2 is SQIVND in the germline V gene (reference sequence). J lost 0 bases, V lost 4 bases, and 10 bases had no gene match. For the CDR3, the DNA is TGTGCCAGTAGTAGGGCTAGCGGGACCATCCTCTCTGGGGCCAACGTCCTGACTTTC. It translates to CASSRASGTILSGANVLTF. Full variable domain (remainder filled in from reference TRBV19 and TRBJ2-6): DGGITQSPKYLFRKEGQNVTLSCEQNLNHDAMYWYRQDPGQGLRLIYYSQIVNDFQKGDIAEGYSVSREKKESFPLTVTSAQKNPTAFYLCASSRASGTILSGANVLTFGAGSRLTVL.

The chain recombines TRBV5-1 with TRBJ1-2, with 8 positions matching TRBD1. Trimming removed 3 bases from V and 0 bases from J; junction bases left unmatched: 4. Per germline, CDR1 SGHRS and CDR2 YFSETQ. CDR3 length equals 15 residues. CDR3 residues: CASSSGTGSNYGYTF. The CDR3 region has the DNA TGCGCCAGCAGCTCGGGGACAGGATCTAACTATGGCTACACCTTC. The complete variable domain, with remaining parts taken from reference TRBV5-1 and TRBJ1-2, reads KAGVTQTPRYLIKTRGQQVTLSCSPISGHRSVSWYQQTPGQGLQFLFEYFSETQRNKGNFPGRFSGRQFSNSRSEMNVSTLELGDSALYLCASSSGTGSNYGYTFGSGTRLTVV.